These T cell receptor beta chains were read from a single sample in a study of human T cells and chemical hapten exposure. TCRdb re-called the RACE reads through MiXCR, storing one row per CDR3 protein. In the table there are some 80,000 distinct CDR3 sequences, 9.5% to 13% of which are singletons. Sequences were derived from whole blood, sampled in connection with sensitization to the hapten diphenylcyclopropenone (DPC). Receptors were obtained from a man younger than 35 with alopecia areata. Some clones in this sample may be carry-over from other donors' samples. CDR3s include the opening cysteine and the closing phenylalanine or tryptophan.

V gene	CDR3 length	J gene	CDR3 protein
TRBV10-1	15	TRBJ2-1	CASSSDRVGYNEQFF
TRBV6-1	13	TRBJ1-5	CASSDVDYQPQHF
TRBV19	14	TRBJ1-1	CASSTGTMNTEAFF
TRBV20-1	13	TRBJ2-5	CSARLGPGETQYF
TRBV20-1	15	TRBJ2-2	CSARDSKRVTGELFF
TRBV7-9	16	TRBJ2-1	CAIQISGGSSYNEQFF
TRBV11-2	14	TRBJ2-1	CASSSVTGFGEQFF
TRBV7-3	15	TRBJ2-2	CASRPDRGSTGELFF
TRBV11-2	11	TRBJ1-1	CASSLELKAFF
TRBV11-2	13	TRBJ2-7	CASSPRPEYEQYF
TRBV29-1	12	TRBJ1-2	CSVEDSNYGYTF
TRBV29-1	13	TRBJ2-3	CSGIQGVTDTQYF
TRBV5-6	15	TRBJ2-3	CASSFPGQGLNTQYF
TRBV12-3/TRBV12-4	16	TRBJ2-1	CASRSSGGSSYNEQFF
TRBV14	16	TRBJ2-3	CASSQDPQGSTDTQYF
TRBV20-1	14	TRBJ2-3	CSARGRGTTDTQYF
TRBV7-9	15	TRBJ2-1	CASSPTGLAGHEQFF
TRBV7-3	13	TRBJ1-2	CASSPDRNFGYTF
TRBV29-1	15	TRBJ2-1	CSVEEGVSAYNEQFF
TRBV7-2	15	TRBJ2-6	CASSASGGGANVLTF
TRBV5-1	15	TRBJ1-1	CASRVHWGMNTEAFF
TRBV11-2	13	TRBJ2-7	CASSLDRIDEQYF
TRBV9	14	TRBJ2-7	CASSVGDRGNEQYF
TRBV27	16	TRBJ2-3	CASSLWASGHTDTQYF
TRBV7-8	12	TRBJ1-2	CASSLDEGLHTF